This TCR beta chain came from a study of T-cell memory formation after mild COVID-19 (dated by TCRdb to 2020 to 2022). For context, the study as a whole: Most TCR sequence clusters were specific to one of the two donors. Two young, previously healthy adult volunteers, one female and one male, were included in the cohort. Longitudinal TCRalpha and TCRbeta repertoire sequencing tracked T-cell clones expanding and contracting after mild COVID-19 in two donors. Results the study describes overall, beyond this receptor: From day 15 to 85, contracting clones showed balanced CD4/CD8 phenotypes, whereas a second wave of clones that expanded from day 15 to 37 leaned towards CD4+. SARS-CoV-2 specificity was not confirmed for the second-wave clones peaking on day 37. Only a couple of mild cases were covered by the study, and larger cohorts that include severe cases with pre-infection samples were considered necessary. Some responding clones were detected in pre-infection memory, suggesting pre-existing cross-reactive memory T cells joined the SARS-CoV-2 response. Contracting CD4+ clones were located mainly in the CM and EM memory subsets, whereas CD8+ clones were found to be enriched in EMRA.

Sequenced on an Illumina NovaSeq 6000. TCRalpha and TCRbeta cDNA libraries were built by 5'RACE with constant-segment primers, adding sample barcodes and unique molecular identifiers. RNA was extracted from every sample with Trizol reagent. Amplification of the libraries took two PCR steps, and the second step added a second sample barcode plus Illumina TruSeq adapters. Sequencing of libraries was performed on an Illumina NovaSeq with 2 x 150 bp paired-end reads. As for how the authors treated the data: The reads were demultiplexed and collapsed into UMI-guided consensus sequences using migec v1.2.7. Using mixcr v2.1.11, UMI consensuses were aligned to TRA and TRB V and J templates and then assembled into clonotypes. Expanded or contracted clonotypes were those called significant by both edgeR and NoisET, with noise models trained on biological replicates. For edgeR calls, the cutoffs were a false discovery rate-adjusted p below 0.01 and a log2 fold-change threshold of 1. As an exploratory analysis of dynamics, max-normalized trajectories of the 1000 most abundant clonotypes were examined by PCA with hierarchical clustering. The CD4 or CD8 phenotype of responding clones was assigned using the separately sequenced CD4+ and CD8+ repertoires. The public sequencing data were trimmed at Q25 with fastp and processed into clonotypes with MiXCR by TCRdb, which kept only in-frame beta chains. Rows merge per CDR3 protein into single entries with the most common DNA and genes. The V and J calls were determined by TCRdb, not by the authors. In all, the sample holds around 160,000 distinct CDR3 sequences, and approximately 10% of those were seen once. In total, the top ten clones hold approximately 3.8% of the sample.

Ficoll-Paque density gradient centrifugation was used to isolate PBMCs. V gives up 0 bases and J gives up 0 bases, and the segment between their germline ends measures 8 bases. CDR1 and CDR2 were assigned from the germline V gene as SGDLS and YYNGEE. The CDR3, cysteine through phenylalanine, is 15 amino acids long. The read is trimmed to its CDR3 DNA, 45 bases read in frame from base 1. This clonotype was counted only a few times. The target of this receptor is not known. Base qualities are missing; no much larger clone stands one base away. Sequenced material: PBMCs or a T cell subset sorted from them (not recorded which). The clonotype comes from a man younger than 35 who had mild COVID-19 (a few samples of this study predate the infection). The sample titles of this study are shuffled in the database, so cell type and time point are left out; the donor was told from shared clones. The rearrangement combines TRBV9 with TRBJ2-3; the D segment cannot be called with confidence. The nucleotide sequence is TGTGCCAGCAGCGTAGGAGGCGGTAGCACAGATACGCAGTATTTT. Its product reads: CASSVGGGSTDTQYF.